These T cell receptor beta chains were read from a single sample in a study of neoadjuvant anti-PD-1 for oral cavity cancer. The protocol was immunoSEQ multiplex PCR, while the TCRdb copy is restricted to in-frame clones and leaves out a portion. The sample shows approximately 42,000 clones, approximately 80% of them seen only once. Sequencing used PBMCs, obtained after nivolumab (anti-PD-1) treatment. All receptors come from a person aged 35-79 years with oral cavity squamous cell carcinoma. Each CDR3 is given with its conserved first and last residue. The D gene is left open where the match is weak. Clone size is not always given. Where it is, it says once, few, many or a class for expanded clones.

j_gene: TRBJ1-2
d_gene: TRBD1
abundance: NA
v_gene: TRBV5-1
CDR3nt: TGCGCCAGCAGCTCCCTTGGACAGGGTGGGGTTTATGGCTACACCTTC
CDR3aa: CASSSLGQGGVYGYTF

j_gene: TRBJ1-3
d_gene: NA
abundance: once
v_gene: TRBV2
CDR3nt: TGTGCCAGCAGTGAAGGACTGAGCTTTTCTGGAAACACCATATATTTT
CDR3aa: CASSEGLSFSGNTIYF

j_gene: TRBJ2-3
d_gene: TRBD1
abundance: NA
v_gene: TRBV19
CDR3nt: TGTGCCAGTGCTTGGACAGGGGGCAAAGATACGCAGTATTTT
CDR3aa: CASAWTGGKDTQYF

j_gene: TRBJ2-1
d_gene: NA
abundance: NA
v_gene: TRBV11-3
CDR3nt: TGTGCCAGCAGCTTAGCCCGGGCTGCCTACAATGAGCAGTTCTTC
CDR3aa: CASSLARAAYNEQFF

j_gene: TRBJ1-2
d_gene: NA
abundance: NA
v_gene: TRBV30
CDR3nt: TGTGCCTGGAGAACCAAGACAGGAAACTATGGCTACACCTTC
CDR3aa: CAWRTKTGNYGYTF

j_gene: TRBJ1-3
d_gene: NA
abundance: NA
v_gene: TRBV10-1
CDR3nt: TGCGCCAGCAGCCGGGACGGCAGCTCTGGAAACACCATATATTTT
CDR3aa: CASSRDGSSGNTIYF

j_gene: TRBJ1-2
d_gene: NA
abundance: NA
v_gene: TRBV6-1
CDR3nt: TGTGCCAGCGGAGTGATAGAGGGTGGCGGCTACACCTTC
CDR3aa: CASGVIEGGGYTF

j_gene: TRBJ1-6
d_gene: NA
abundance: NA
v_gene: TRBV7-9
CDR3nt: TGTGCCAGCAGCTCCGTCCCCAATTCACCCCTCCACTTT
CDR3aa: CASSSVPNSPLHF

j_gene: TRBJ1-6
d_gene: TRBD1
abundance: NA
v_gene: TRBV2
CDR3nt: TGTGCCAGCAGTCTACAGGGGAAAGTATCACCCCTCCACTTT
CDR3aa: CASSLQGKVSPLHF

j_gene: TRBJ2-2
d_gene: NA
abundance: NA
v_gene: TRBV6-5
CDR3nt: TGTGCCAGCGTGGAGCATCAAAACACCGGGGAGCTGTTTTTT
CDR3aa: CASVEHQNTGELFF

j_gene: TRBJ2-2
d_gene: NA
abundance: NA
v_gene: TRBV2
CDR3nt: TGTGCCAGCAGCGGGCAGGGAAGGGGCGGTCGGACCGGGGAGCTGTTTTTT
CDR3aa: CASSGQGRGGRTGELFF

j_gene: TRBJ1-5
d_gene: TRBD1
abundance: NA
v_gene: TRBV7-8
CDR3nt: TGTGCCAGCAGCAGAGAAGGGACAGTTAGCAATCAGCCCCAGCATTTT
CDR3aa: CASSREGTVSNQPQHF

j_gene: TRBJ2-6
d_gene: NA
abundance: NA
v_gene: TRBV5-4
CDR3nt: TGTGCCAGCAGCTCGGACAGAAGCTCTGGGGCCAACGTCCTGACTTTC
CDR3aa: CASSSDRSSGANVLTF

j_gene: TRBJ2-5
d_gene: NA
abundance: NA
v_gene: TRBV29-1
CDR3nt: TGCAGCGTCAGGGAATTCGAGACCCAGTACTTC
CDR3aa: CSVREFETQYF

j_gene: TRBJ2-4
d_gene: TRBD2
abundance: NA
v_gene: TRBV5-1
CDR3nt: TGCGCCAGCAGCTTAAACCCAGCTGCGCGGGAGGCTGGAAACATTCAGTACTTC
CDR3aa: CASSLNPAAREAGNIQYF

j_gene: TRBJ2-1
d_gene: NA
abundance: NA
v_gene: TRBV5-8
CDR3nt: TGTGCCAGCAACTCCGCGGCGGGTCCTCGATGGAATGAGCAGTTCTTC
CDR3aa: CASNSAAGPRWNEQFF

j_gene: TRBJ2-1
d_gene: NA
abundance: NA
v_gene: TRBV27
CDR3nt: TGTGCCAGCGCGAGCGGGCTAAGCTCCTACAATGAGCAGTTCTTC
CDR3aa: CASASGLSSYNEQFF

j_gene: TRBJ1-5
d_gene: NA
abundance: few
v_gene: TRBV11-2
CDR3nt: TGTGCCAGCAGCTTAGGTTCGAGGGGCAATCAGCCCCAGCATTTT
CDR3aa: CASSLGSRGNQPQHF

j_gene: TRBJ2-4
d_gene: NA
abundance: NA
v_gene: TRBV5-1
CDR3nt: TGCGCCAGCAGCTTAGGGCCTGAAAACATTCAGTACTTC
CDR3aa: CASSLGPENIQYF

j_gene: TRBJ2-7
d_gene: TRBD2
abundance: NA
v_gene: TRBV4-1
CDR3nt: TGCGCCAGCAGCCAGGTATCCGGGACTAGCGGGAGATTCTACGAGCAGTACTTC
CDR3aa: CASSQVSGTSGRFYEQYF

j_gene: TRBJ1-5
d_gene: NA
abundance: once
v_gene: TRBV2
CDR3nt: TGTGCCAGCAGTCTGCATTATAGCAATCAGCCCCAGCATTTT
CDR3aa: CASSLHYSNQPQHF

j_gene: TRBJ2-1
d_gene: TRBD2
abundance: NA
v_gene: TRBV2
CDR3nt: TGTGCCAGCAGTCAGACCGGGACTAGCGGGAGAAGAATAAACTACAATGAGCAGTTCTTC
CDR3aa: CASSQTGTSGRRINYNEQFF

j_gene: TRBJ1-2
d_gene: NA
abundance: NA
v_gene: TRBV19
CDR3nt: TGTGCCAGTAGCCCACAGGGCCGTGCTAACTATGGCTACACCTTC
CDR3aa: CASSPQGRANYGYTF

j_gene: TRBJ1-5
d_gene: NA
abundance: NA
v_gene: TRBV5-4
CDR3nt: TGTGCCAGTTCGAGGGGGGAAAGCAATCAGCCCCAGCATTTT
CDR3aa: CASSRGESNQPQHF

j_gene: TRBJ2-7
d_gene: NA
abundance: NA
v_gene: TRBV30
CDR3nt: TGTGCCTGCTCGCGCCCTCTGACTCCCTTAGCCGAGCAGTACTTC
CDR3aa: CACSRPLTPLAEQYF

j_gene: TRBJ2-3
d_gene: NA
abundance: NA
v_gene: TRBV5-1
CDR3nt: TGCGCCAGCAGCTTGGTTTCCAGCGCTCTCAGCACAGATACGCAGTATTTT
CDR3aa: CASSLVSSALSTDTQYF

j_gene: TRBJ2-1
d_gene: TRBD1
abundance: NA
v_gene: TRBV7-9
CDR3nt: TGTGCCAGCAGCCGAGGGATAGGGGGCGATGAGCAGTTCTTC
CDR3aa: CASSRGIGGDEQFF

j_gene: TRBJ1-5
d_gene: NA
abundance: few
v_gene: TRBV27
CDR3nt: TGTGCCAGCAGTTTGGGACGGGGCATAGGGGGAGGGACCCAGCATTTT
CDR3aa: CASSLGRGIGGGTQHF

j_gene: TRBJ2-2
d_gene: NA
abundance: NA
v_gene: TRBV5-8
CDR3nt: TGTGCCAGCAGCCTTCAGGTTAACACCGGGGAGCTGTTTTTT
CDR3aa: CASSLQVNTGELFF

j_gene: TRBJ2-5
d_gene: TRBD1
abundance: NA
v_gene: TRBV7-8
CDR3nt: TGTGCCAGCAGCCAACCGGGACAGCTACAAGAGACCCAGTACTTC
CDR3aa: CASSQPGQLQETQYF

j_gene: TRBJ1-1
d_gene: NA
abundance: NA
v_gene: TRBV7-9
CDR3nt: TGTGCCAGCAGCTCTCAGGACAGTCGCGGCACTGAAGCTTTCTTT
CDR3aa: CASSSQDSRGTEAFF

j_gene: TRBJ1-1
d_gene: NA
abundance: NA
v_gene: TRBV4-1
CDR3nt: TGCGCCAGCAGCCTTCAATCAGACCAGTCTTACGCTGAAGCTTTCTTT
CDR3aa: CASSLQSDQSYAEAFF

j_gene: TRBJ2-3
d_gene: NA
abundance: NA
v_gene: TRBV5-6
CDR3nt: TGTGCCAGCACCCGGGTTTGGGGGGCCGGATTGTCTAGCACAGATACGCAGTATTTT
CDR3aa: CASTRVWGAGLSSTDTQYF

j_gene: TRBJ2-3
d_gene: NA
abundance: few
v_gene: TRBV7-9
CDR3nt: TGTGCCAGCAGCTTAGTCGCTTCTACGGCAGATACGCAGTATTTT
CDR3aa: CASSLVASTADTQYF

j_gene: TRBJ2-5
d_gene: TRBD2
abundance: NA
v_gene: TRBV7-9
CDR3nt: TGTGCCAGCAGCCGGACTAGCGGGGAAGAGACCCAGTACTTC
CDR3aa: CASSRTSGEETQYF

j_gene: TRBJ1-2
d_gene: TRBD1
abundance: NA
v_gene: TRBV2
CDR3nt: TGTGCCAGCAGTACGACGACAGGGCGCTATGGCTACACCTTC
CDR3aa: CASSTTTGRYGYTF

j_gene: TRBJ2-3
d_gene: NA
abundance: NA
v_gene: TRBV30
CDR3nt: TGTGCCTGGAGTGTACGGAGGGCAGATACGCAGTATTTT
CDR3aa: CAWSVRRADTQYF

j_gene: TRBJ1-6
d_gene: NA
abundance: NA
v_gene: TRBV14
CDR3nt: TGTGCCAGCAGCCAAGTGGAAGGTCCCTATAATTCACCCCTCCACTTT
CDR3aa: CASSQVEGPYNSPLHF

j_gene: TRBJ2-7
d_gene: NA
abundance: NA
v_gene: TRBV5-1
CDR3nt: TGCGCCAGCAGCACCTCCGGGACACTCTACGAGCAGTACTTC
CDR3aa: CASSTSGTLYEQYF

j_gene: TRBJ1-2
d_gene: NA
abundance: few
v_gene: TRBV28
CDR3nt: TGTGCCAGCAGTTTTCTGAACTATGGCTACACCTTC
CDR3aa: CASSFLNYGYTF

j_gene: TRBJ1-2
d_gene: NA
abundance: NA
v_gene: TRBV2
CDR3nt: TGTGCCAGCACCAAGGAAAACAAGGGTGGCTACACCTTC
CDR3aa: CASTKENKGGYTF

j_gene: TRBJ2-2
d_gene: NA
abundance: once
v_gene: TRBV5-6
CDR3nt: TGTGCCAGCAGCTTGGAAGGGGGAAGCACCGGGGAGCTGTTTTTT
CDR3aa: CASSLEGGSTGELFF

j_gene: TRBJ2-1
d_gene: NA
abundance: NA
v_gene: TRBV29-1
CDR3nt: TGCAGCGCTGGGAACAATGAGCAGTTCTTC
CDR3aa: CSAGNNEQFF

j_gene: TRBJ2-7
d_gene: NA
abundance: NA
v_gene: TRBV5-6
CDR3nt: TGTGCCAGCGGTCCGACCTACGAGCAGTACTTC
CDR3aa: CASGPTYEQYF

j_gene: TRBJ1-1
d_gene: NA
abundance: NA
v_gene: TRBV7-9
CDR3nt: TGTGCCAGCAGCCCTGGTCAGTTGAACACTGAAGCTTTCTTT
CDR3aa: CASSPGQLNTEAFF

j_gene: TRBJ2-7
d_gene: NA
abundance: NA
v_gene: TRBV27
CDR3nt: TGTGCCAGCAACCTGAGCTACGAGCAGTACTTC
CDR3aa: CASNLSYEQYF

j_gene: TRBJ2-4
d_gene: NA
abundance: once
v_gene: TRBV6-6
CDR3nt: TGTGCCAGCATCCCTGGCGCATCTTTAGCCAAAAACATTCAGTACTTC
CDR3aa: CASIPGASLAKNIQYF

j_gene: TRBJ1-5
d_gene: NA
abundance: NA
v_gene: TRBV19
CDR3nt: TGTGCCAGTAGTATGTCTAGAGAGAAATTCAATCAGCCCCAGCATTTT
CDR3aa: CASSMSREKFNQPQHF

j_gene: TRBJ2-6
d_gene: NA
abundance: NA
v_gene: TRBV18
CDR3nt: TGTGCCAGCTCACCATGGGACTCTGGGGCCAACGTCCTGACTTTC
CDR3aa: CASSPWDSGANVLTF

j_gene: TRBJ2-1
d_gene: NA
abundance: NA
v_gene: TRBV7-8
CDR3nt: TGTGCCAGCAGCTTAAGTCTGTCCTACAATGAGCAGTTCTTC
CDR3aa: CASSLSLSYNEQFF

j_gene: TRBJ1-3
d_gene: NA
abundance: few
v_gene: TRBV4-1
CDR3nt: TGCGCCAGCAGCCAAGATAAGGACGGCTCGAATGGAAACACCATATATTTT
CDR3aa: CASSQDKDGSNGNTIYF

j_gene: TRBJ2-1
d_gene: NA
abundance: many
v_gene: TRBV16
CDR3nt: TGTGCCAGCAGCCCAAACAATGAGCAGTTCTTC
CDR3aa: CASSPNNEQFF

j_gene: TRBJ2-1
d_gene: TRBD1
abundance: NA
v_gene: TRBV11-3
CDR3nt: TGTGCCAGCAGCCCGGGGACAGGGTACAATGAGCAGTTCTTC
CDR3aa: CASSPGTGYNEQFF

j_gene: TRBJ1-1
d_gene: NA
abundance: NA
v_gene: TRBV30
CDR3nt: TGTGTAGCCACAGTGAACACTGAAGCTTTCTTT
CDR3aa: CVATVNTEAFF

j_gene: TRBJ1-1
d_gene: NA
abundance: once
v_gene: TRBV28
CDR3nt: TGTGCCAGCAGGCCCGGGGGAACCTCGAACACTGAAGCTTTCTTT
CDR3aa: CASRPGGTSNTEAFF

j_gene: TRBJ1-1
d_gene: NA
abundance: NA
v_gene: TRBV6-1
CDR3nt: TGTGCCAGCAGGCCTGAACAGGAAGCTTTCTTT
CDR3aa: CASRPEQEAFF

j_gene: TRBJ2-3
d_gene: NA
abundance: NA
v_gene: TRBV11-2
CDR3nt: TGTGCCAGCAGCTTAGATCCGGAGACTCTGTCTTCAGATACGCAGTATTTT
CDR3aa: CASSLDPETLSSDTQYF